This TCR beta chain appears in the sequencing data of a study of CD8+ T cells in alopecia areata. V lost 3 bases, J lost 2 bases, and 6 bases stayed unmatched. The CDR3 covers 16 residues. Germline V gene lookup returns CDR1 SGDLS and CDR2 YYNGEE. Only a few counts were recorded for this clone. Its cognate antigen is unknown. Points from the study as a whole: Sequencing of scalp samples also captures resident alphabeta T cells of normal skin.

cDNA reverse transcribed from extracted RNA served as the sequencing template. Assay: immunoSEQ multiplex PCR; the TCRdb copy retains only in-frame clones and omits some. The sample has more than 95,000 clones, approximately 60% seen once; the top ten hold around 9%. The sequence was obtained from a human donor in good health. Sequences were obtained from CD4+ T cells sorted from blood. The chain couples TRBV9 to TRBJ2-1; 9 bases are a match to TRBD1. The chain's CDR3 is CASSGPGQGTYNEQFF. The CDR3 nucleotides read TGTGCCAGCAGCGGTCCGGGACAGGGAACCTACAATGAGCAGTTCTTC.